Listed below are T cell receptor beta chains from one sample, sequenced in a study of OX40 agonist ivuxolimab in advanced cancers. The repertoire was sequenced with immunoSEQ multiplex PCR; TCRdb's copy has only in-frame clones and lacks some. The sample has 35,000 to 55,000 clones, over 70% seen once. The sequencing here drew on CD4+ or CD8+ T cells sorted from blood, taken in a trial of the OX40 agonist ivuxolimab. All receptors come from an adult with an advanced solid tumor such as melanoma, head and neck, liver or kidney cancer. CDR3s leave out the opening cysteine and the closing phenylalanine or tryptophan. A D gene is named only where the DNA matches it firmly.

len	v_gene	j_gene	d_gene	CDR3aa
10	TRBV29-1	TRBJ1-1	NA	SVEEGHPPAF
10	TRBV28	TRBJ2-7	NA	ASSPGGYEQY
11	TRBV29-1	TRBJ1-5	NA	SVEEVENQPQH
13	TRBV2	TRBJ2-1	NA	ASNVRGSSDNEQF
13	TRBV27	TRBJ1-1	NA	ASSFYAPGDTEAF
17	TRBV11-2	TRBJ2-3	TRBD2	ASSSRTGLAGVGTDTQY
14	TRBV10-3	TRBJ2-5	NA	AISESPGRLQETQY
12	TRBV5-1	NA	NA	ASSLSQGQGEQY
10	TRBV6-1	TRBJ2-3	NA	ATSSTRDTQY
11	TRBV5-4	TRBJ1-1	TRBD1	ASSADRYVEAF
15	TRBV11-3	TRBJ2-3	TRBD2	ASSPLGLAGRSDTQY
15	TRBV7-2	TRBJ2-3	NA	ASSFILGQFRTDTQY
11	TRBV9	TRBJ2-5	NA	ASSWTVQETQY
11	TRBV7-3	TRBJ2-1	TRBD2	ASSYSGTNEQF
10	TRBV18	TRBJ2-1	NA	ASSPLGDEQF
12	TRBV19	TRBJ1-2	NA	ASKAGTTNYGYT
9	TRBV6-1	TRBJ1-1	NA	ASRRESEAF
13	TRBV6-5	TRBJ1-6	TRBD1	ASSYLTGSNSPLH
11	TRBV7-7	TRBJ2-2	NA	ASSLGVAGELF
12	TRBV27	TRBJ1-2	TRBD1	ASTSIPGGLGYT
12	TRBV9	TRBJ2-1	TRBD2	ASGTSGSYNEQF
11	TRBV7-8	TRBJ2-7	NA	ASSLDRLGEQY
13	TRBV6-5	TRBJ2-3	NA	ASSPRPGRLDTQY
11	TRBV10-3	TRBJ1-5	NA	ATAGISNQPQH
14	TRBV7-2	TRBJ1-2	NA	ASSLDWRGSPYGYT
9	TRBV20-1	TRBJ2-7	NA	SADSSYEQY
14	TRBV19	TRBJ2-3	NA	ASSIGGRTSTDTQY
11	TRBV6-1	TRBJ2-7	TRBD2	ASSPSGNYEQY
14	TRBV19	TRBJ2-3	TRBD2	ASSPTGGGKSDTQY
13	TRBV28	TRBJ1-6	TRBD1	ASNLRGRQYSPLH
14	TRBV5-1	TRBJ1-2	NA	ASSWAGGAGNYGYT
11	TRBV7-6	TRBJ2-5	NA	ASSLGGRETQY
11	TRBV7-2	TRBJ2-2	NA	ASNEWGPGELF
12	TRBV2	TRBJ1-5	TRBD1	ASSGGQGPQPQH
11	TRBV29-1	TRBJ1-2	TRBD1	SVPGQGYYGYT
11	TRBV5-1	TRBJ2-7	NA	ASSLDGSYEQY
12	TRBV2	TRBJ2-5	NA	ASREGGTGEVQY
13	TRBV28	TRBJ2-7	TRBD1	ASSNTPDRGWEQY
13	TRBV7-2	TRBJ2-5	NA	ASSPMVRGQETQY
12	TRBV27	TRBJ1-5	NA	ASSFQGQNQPQH
12	TRBV7-2	TRBJ1-3	TRBD1	ASSFRGPGNTIY
12	TRBV4-3	TRBJ1-2	NA	ASSQDRQIYGYT
14	TRBV9	TRBJ2-2	NA	ASSVATGVRTGELF
12	TRBV10-1	TRBJ2-7	TRBD2	ASSKAGESYEQY
16	TRBV7-2	TRBJ2-6	NA	ASSLASRGGTGANVLT
12	TRBV28	TRBJ1-1	NA	ASSLALGVTEAF
13	TRBV28	TRBJ1-3	NA	ASNNQALSGNTIY